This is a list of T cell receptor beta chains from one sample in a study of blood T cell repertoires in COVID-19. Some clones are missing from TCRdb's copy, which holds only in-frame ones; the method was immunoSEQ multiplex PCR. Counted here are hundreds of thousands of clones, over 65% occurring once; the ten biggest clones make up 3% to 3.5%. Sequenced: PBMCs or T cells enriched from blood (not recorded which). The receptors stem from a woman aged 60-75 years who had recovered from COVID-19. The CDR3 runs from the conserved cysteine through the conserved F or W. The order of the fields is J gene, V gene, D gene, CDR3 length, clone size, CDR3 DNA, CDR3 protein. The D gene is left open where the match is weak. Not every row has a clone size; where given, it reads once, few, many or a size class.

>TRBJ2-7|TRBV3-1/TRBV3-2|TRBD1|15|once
TGTGCCAGCAGCCTAAGGAAGACAGGGGCCTACGAGCAGTACTTC
CASSLRKTGAYEQYF
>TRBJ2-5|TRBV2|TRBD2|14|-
TGTGCCAGTACTCCGGGACTAGCGGCGAGGACCCAGTACTTC
CASTPGLAARTQYF
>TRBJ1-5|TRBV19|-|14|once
TGTGCCAGTAATCAGGACATTGCCGGGCAGCCCCAGCATTTT
CASNQDIAGQPQHF
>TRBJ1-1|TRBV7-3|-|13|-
TGTGCCAGCAGCACCGGGACAAACACTGAAGCTTTCTTT
CASSTGTNTEAFF
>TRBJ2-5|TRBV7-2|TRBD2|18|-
TGTGCCAGCAGCACGGGACTAGCGGGGGGGCCTGGGGAAGAGACCCAGTACTTC
CASSTGLAGGPGEETQYF
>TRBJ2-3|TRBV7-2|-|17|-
TGTGCCAGCAGCTTAGCGCGACAATTAACTAGCACAGATACGCAGTATTTT
CASSLARQLTSTDTQYF
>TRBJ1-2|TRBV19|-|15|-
TGTGCCAGTAGACGACCTCAGGACAGCAACTATGGCTACACCTTC
CASRRPQDSNYGYTF
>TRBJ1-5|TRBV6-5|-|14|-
TGTGCCAGCAGTAGCAAACAGAGTAATCAGCCCCAGCATTTT
CASSSKQSNQPQHF
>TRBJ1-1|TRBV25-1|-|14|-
TGTGCCAGCAGTGACTCCGCCGGGAACACTGAAGCTTTCTTT
CASSDSAGNTEAFF
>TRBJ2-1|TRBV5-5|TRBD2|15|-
TGTGCCAGCAGCGTAATAGCGGGAGACGGGAATGAGCAGTTCTTC
CASSVIAGDGNEQFF
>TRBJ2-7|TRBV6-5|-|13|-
TGTGCCAGCAGACCCGGAGTGTGGTACGAGCAGTACTTC
CASRPGVWYEQYF
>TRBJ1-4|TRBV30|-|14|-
TGTGCCTGGAGTCCGGGGAGGAGTGGGGAAAAACTGTTTTTT
CAWSPGRSGEKLFF
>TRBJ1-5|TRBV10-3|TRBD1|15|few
TGTGCCATCAGTGAGAGACAGGGCGGCAATCAGCCCCAGCATTTT
CAISERQGGNQPQHF
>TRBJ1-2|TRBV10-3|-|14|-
TGTGCCATCAGTGAGTCGTCCAGGGGTGGTGGCTACACCTTC
CAISESSRGGGYTF
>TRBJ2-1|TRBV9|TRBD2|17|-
TGTGCCAGCAGCGTAGGGGTAGCGGGGGCCTATTACAATGAGCAGTTCTTC
CASSVGVAGAYYNEQFF
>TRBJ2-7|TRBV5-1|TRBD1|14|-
TGCGCCAGCAGCCGGGACAGGGGCGTCCTTGGGCAGTACTTC
CASSRDRGVLGQYF
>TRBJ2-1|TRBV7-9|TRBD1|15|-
TGTGCCAGCAGCTTAGGGGACAGGCTCCAGGATGAGCAGTTCTTC
CASSLGDRLQDEQFF
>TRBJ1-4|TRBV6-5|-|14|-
TGTGCCAGCAGAGGGGGGACTATTAGTGAAAAACTGTTTTTT
CASRGGTISEKLFF
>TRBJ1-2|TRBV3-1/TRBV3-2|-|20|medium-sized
TGTGCCAGCAGCCAAGATCTTGCTAGGCAGGGGATAATCCTCCGCTATGGCTACACCTTC
CASSQDLARQGIILRYGYTF
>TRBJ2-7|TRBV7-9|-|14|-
TGTGCCAGCAGCTTAGCCTCGCGAAGCTACGAGCAGTACTTC
CASSLASRSYEQYF
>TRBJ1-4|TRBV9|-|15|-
TGTGCCAGCAGCGTAGGTGTCAGGGCGACCGAAAAACTGTTTTTT
CASSVGVRATEKLFF
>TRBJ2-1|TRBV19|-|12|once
TGTGCCAGTAGTCCGACATACAATGAGCAGTTCTTC
CASSPTYNEQFF
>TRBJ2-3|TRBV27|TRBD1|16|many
TGTGCCAGCAGTTTAAGGACAGGGAGCGCAATGGATACGCAGTATTTT
CASSLRTGSAMDTQYF
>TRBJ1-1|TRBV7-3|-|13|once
TGTGCCAGCAGCTTAACGTTAAGGGGTGAAGCTTTCTTT
CASSLTLRGEAFF
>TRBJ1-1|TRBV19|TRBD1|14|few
TGTGCCAGTAGCCCCATCCCAGGGGGCACTGAAGCTTTCTTT
CASSPIPGGTEAFF
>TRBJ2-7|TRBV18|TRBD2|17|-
TGTGCCAGCTCACCACCGGGCGCGGGGGGGCAAAGTACGGAGCAGTACTTC
CASSPPGAGGQSTEQYF
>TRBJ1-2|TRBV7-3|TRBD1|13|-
TGTGCCAGCAGCCCACAGGGGTCGGGCGGCTACACCTTC
CASSPQGSGGYTF
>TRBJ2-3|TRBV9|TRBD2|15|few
TGTGCCAGCAGCGAACTAGCGATGGGGACAGATACGCAGTATTTT
CASSELAMGTDTQYF
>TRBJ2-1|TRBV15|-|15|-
TGTGCCACCAGCAGAGATGTACAGCCCCACAATGAGCAGTTCTTC
CATSRDVQPHNEQFF
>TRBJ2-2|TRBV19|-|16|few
TGTGCCAGTACCACCTTAGGGAGTCCCTCCACCGGGGAGCTGTTTTTT
CASTTLGSPSTGELFF
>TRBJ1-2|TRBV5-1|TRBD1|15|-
TGCGCCAGCAGCTTGGCCACTAGACAGGGGGCGGGCTACACCTTC
CASSLATRQGAGYTF
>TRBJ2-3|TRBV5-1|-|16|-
TGCGCCAGCAGCTCCGGAGGGGGAGGGGGCACAGATACGCAGTATTTT
CASSSGGGGGTDTQYF
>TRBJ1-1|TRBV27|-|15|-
TGTGCCAGCAGTGACTTGTTATCCGGCGTGCCTGAAGCTTTCTTT
CASSDLLSGVPEAFF
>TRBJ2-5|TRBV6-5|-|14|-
TGTGCCACCTTAACCTGGGGGCAGGGAGAGACCCAGTACTTC
CATLTWGQGETQYF
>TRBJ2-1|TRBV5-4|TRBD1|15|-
TGTGCCAGCAGCTTGGCCAACAGGGGGGTTGAAGAGCAGTTCTTC
CASSLANRGVEEQFF
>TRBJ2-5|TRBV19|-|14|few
TGTGCCACCCGAGAAGCGGGCGCCTGGGAGACCCAGTACTTC
CATREAGAWETQYF
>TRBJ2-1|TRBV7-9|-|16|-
TGTGCCAGCAGCTCCCCTTATGGTGGGGGGTCCAATGAGCAGTTCTTC
CASSSPYGGGSNEQFF
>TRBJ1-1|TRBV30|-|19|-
TGTGCCTGGAGTATGGGAGATCCAAGCAAGGCCCTCATGAACACTGAAGCTTTCTTT
CAWSMGDPSKALMNTEAFF
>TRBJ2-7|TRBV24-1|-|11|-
TGTGCCACCAGTCTGGCCTCATCAAGGTACTTC
CATSLASSRYF
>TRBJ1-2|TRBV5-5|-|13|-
TGTGCCAGCACCCTCAATACAGTGAGTGGCTACACCTTC
CASTLNTVSGYTF
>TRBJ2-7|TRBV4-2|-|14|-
TGTGCCAGCAGCCAAGAACGACAGGACTACGAGCAGTACTTC
CASSQERQDYEQYF
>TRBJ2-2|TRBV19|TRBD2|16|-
TGTGCCAGTAAGGGACTAGCGGGGGCGAACACCGGGGAGCTGTTTTTT
CASKGLAGANTGELFF
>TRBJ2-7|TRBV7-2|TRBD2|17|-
TGTGCCAGCAGCCGCCCGACTAGCGGGAGGGTGTGGGAAGAGCAGTACTTC
CASSRPTSGRVWEEQYF
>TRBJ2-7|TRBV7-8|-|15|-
TGTGCCAGCAGCCCCACGGGACTCCCTTTCTACGAGCAGTACTTC
CASSPTGLPFYEQYF